What follows describes a single T cell receptor beta chain. What it binds is unknown. The data were taken from a study of beta chain features in type 1 diabetes. Study results and caveats: A closer apparent resemblance between naive, central memory and Treg TCRB repertoires was seen in patients than in healthy donors.

CDR3 length equals 15 residues. Germline V CDR1 and CDR2: SGHTA, FQGNSA. Sorting gave populations that all exceeded 95% purity. The entirety of the isolated RNA underwent reverse transcription, so expressed TCRB transcripts were sequenced. Profiled with immunoSEQ multiplex PCR; TCRdb holds only in-frame clones, not every one. Among 810,000 or so clones listed, 15% to 20% were seen once. This TCR was sampled from a woman aged 18-29 years in good health. Sequenced: naive CD4+ T cells from blood. J is TRBJ2-5 and V is TRBV7-2, with D possibly being TRBD2 (5 bases). TRBJ2-7 matches the DNA end more closely, so the J call is doubtful. DNA for the CDR3: TGTGCCAGCAGCTCCGACCGGGATCTGTACTACGAGCAGTACTTC. Translation: CASSSDRDLYYEQYF.